This T cell receptor beta chain was sequenced for a study of cytomegalovirus exposure and HLA in healthy donors. CDR1 MNHEY and CDR2 SVGAGI come from the germline V gene. The CDR3 runs 14 residues. J lost 2 bases, V lost 5 bases, and 3 bases had no gene match. Using immunoSEQ multiplex PCR, the repertoire was profiled, and TCRdb retains in-frame clones only, with some absent. The repertoire holds 110,000 to 150,000 clones, approximately 90% seen once, with about 0.75% in the top ten. Sequenced: PBMCs. The chain is built from TRBV6-5 and TRBJ1-3; 7 positions agree with TRBD1. This sequence was found in a man in his late teens or twenties in good health and CMV-seronegative. The CDR3 region is CASSRDRAGNTIYF. The CDR3 nucleotides read TGTGCCAGCAGTCGTGACAGGGCTGGAAACACCATATATTTT.